This TCR beta chain appears in the sequencing data of a study of cytomegalovirus exposure and HLA in healthy donors. Broader study findings: Per published reports, the classifier diagnosed cytomegalovirus status with high specificity and sensitivity.

The PCR had 60 Vbeta and 13 Jbeta primers. Measured with immunoSEQ multiplex PCR; TCRdb has only the in-frame clones, and not every one. This table holds around 150,000 clones, less than 85% found once. A remark on this clone: Its specificity is not known.

The V and J ends lost 5 bases and 0 bases respectively, with 14 bases between them. The length of the CDR3 is 16 residues. Germline V lookup: CDR1 SGHVS, CDR2 FNYEAQ. Specimen: PBMCs. This chain links TRBV7-6 with TRBJ2-4, with TRBD1 as a possible D gene (6 bases). The TCR was taken from a man in his forties in good health and CMV-seronegative. CDR3 protein: CASSTGQPLAKNIQYF. The CDR3 nucleotides read TGTGCCAGCAGCACCGGACAGCCCCTAGCCAAAAACATTCAGTACTTC.